These T cell receptor beta chains were read from a single sample in a study of blood T cell repertoires in COVID-19. The repertoire was sequenced with immunoSEQ multiplex PCR; TCRdb's copy has only in-frame clones and lacks some. This repertoire shows some 220,000 clones, roughly 86% found once; its top ten account for 4% to 4.5%. Specimen: peripheral blood. These receptors came from a man aged 45-65 years with acute or convalescent COVID-19. Both conserved end residues are part of each CDR3. Fields, in order: D gene, J gene, clone size, V gene, CDR3 DNA, CDR3 protein. The D gene is left open where the match is weak. A clone size is listed for some rows: how often the clone was seen (once, few, many), or a class if it is expanded.

NA,TRBJ2-3,NA,TRBV4-1,TGCGCCAGCAGCCTAGGAGGTCTGCGATACACAGATACGCAGTATTTT,CASSLGGLRYTDTQYF
NA,TRBJ2-1,NA,TRBV7-7,TGTGCTAGCAGCCCTGTTAGAGGCGCCCCCAATGAGCAGTTCTTC,CASSPVRGAPNEQFF
TRBD1,TRBJ1-1,NA,TRBV6-5,TGTGCCAGCAGTTACGCGGGCAGGGGGGTTGGCACTGAAGCTTTCTTT,CASSYAGRGVGTEAFF
TRBD1,TRBJ1-6,few,TRBV11-2,TGTGCCAGCAGCCAACTAACAGGGGGCTCACCCCTCCACTTT,CASSQLTGGSPLHF
TRBD1,TRBJ2-7,NA,TRBV4-2,TGTGCCAGCAGCCAAGGGACAGGGAGGTACGAGCAGTACTTC,CASSQGTGRYEQYF
NA,TRBJ2-1,once,TRBV19,TGTGCCAGTAGTATAAATTCGGGTTCCCAATACAATGAGCAGTTCTTC,CASSINSGSQYNEQFF
TRBD2,TRBJ2-5,few,TRBV11-2,TGTGCCAGCAGCTTACAAGGCGGGAGAGAGACCCAGTACTTC,CASSLQGGRETQYF
NA,TRBJ1-1,NA,TRBV19,TGTGCCAGTAAGCTGGCAGCGAAGAGGGCTGAAGCTTTCTTT,CASKLAAKRAEAFF
NA,TRBJ2-7,NA,TRBV21-1,TGTGCCAGCAGACGACTAGCGGGATTTTCCGAGCAGTACTTC,CASRRLAGFSEQYF
TRBD1,TRBJ2-1,NA,TRBV11-3,TGTGCCCGAGGACAGGGTAGGTTGGATGAGCAGTTCTTC,CARGQGRLDEQFF
NA,TRBJ1-2,NA,TRBV25-1,TGTGCCAGCAGTGAATTATATAGCTATGGCTACACCTTC,CASSELYSYGYTF
TRBD2,TRBJ2-3,NA,TRBV11-3,TGTGCCAGCGGGGAGGGGACAGATACGCAGTATTTT,CASGEGTDTQYF
TRBD2,TRBJ2-1,few,TRBV5-1,TGCGCCAGCAGCTTGACCGTAGGACTAGCGGGATACAATGAGCAGTTCTTC,CASSLTVGLAGYNEQFF
NA,TRBJ2-7,few,TRBV6-5,TGTGCCAGCAGCCGCCGGGGCTACGAGCAGTACTTC,CASSRRGYEQYF
TRBD1,TRBJ1-4,NA,TRBV2,TGTGCCAGCAGACAGGGGGCAGGGGAAAAACTGTTTTTT,CASRQGAGEKLFF
NA,TRBJ1-3,NA,TRBV6-5,TGTGCCAGCAGCGACTCGAGCTCTGGAAACACCATATATTTT,CASSDSSSGNTIYF
TRBD2,TRBJ2-7,NA,TRBV11-2,TGTGCCAGCAGCTCCTGGACCTTGTGGGAGGGGATTGGCGAGCAGTACTTC,CASSSWTLWEGIGEQYF
NA,TRBJ2-1,NA,TRBV11-2,TGTGCCAGCAGCTTGGGGGAGGTGAATGAGCAGTTCTTC,CASSLGEVNEQFF
TRBD2,TRBJ2-3,NA,TRBV4-1,TGCGCCAGCAGCCAGATCCTAGCGGGAAGGGACTCATGGAAGTATTTT,CASSQILAGRDSWKYF
NA,TRBJ2-1,NA,TRBV18,TGTGCCAGCTCATCGCTGGCAGGGAACAATGAGCAGTTCTTC,CASSSLAGNNEQFF
TRBD2,TRBJ2-2,NA,TRBV3-1/TRBV3-2,TGTGCCAGCAGCCGAGCGGGACTAGTAAACACCGGGGAGCTGTTTTTT,CASSRAGLVNTGELFF
NA,TRBJ1-1,NA,TRBV11-3,TGTGCCAGCAGCCAAGACAGGAAATCCATGAACACTGAAGCTTTCTTT,CASSQDRKSMNTEAFF
TRBD1,TRBJ1-5,few,TRBV6-4,TGTGCCAGCAGTGACGCTCATTCCTGGGACAGGGGCCACAATCAGCCCCAGCATTTT,CASSDAHSWDRGHNQPQHF
TRBD1,TRBJ2-3,NA,TRBV11-1,TGTGCCAGCAGCCGCCGGGACAGAGCATTCACAGATACGCAGTATTTT,CASSRRDRAFTDTQYF
TRBD1,TRBJ2-5,few,TRBV27,TGTGCCAGCAGGGGGACAGCCGACTCGGCCCAAGAGACCCAGTACTTC,CASRGTADSAQETQYF
NA,TRBJ2-2,NA,TRBV5-1,TGCGCCAGCAGAACCACGACAGATCTAACCGGGGAGCTGTTTTTT,CASRTTTDLTGELFF
NA,TRBJ2-1,NA,TRBV4-1,TGCGCCAGCAGCCCTCCGGGACTTTCGAATGAGCAGTTCTTC,CASSPPGLSNEQFF
NA,TRBJ2-7,NA,TRBV6-2/TRBV6-3,TGTGCCAGCAGTTCAACTAGGGAATTTACCCACGAGCAGTACTTC,CASSSTREFTHEQYF
NA,TRBJ2-1,NA,TRBV12-5,TGTGCTAGTGGTCTCGATAGTGGTGAGCAGTTCTTC,CASGLDSGEQFF
NA,TRBJ1-6,NA,TRBV19,TGTGCCAGTAACGAGGGTAATTCACCCCTCCACTTT,CASNEGNSPLHF
NA,TRBJ1-2,once,TRBV11-3,TGTGCCAGCAGGGGACAAAATAACTATGGCTACACCTTC,CASRGQNNYGYTF
NA,TRBJ1-1,NA,TRBV6-5,TGTGCCAGCGTCGTATCGGGTAACACTGAAGCTTTCTTT,CASVVSGNTEAFF
TRBD1,TRBJ1-1,NA,TRBV4-2,TGTGCCAGCATCCCGGGGACAGGGATGAACACTGAAGCTTTCTTT,CASIPGTGMNTEAFF
TRBD1,TRBJ1-2,NA,TRBV19,TGTGCCAGTAGTGGACAGGGGGCGAAGGATGGCTACACCTTC,CASSGQGAKDGYTF
TRBD2,TRBJ2-1,NA,TRBV2,TGTGCCAGCAGTGAGCTAGCGGGTTCCTACAATGAGCAGTTCTTC,CASSELAGSYNEQFF
NA,TRBJ1-5,NA,TRBV30,TGTGCCGGCCCCCCGCATATGAGCAATCAGCCCCAGCATTTT,CAGPPHMSNQPQHF
NA,TRBJ2-6,few,TRBV30,TGTGCCTGGTCCTACACTGACCCAGGGACTGGGGCCAACGTCCTGACTTTC,CAWSYTDPGTGANVLTF
TRBD2,TRBJ2-3,NA,TRBV5-1,TGCGCCAGCAGCCCGGGACTAGCGGGAGGGGGTACAGATACGCAGTATTTT,CASSPGLAGGGTDTQYF
TRBD1,TRBJ2-5,NA,TRBV12-3/TRBV12-4,TGTGCCAGCAGCGACAGGGTTCAAGAGACCCAGTACTTC,CASSDRVQETQYF